Shown below are 21 T cell receptor beta chains from a single sample sequenced in a study of early T cells in non-severe SARS-CoV-2 infection. TCRdb passed the 5' RACE reads through MiXCR, listing each CDR3 protein once. There are about 70,000 distinct CDR3 sequences in the sample; over 3.5% occur only once, and approximately 3.7% lies in the top ten. The source was whole blood, collected at baseline. The receptors come from an adult who was a healthcare worker with PCR-confirmed SARS-CoV-2 infection or an uninfected control (not recorded which). The donor label of this sample is uncertain.

This clonotype was detected only a few times. This rearrangement joins TRBV29-1 to TRBJ2-5, with D tentatively TRBD2 (5 bases). V lost 8 bases and J 5 bases, leaving 21 bases between the germline ends. Germline V gene sequence: CDR1 SQVTM, CDR2 ANQGSEA. The CDR3 spans 14 residues. The DNA of the CDR3 is TGCAGCCCCGCCCGGGGTTCCAATGGGGAGACCCAGTACTTC. Protein: CSPARGSNGETQYF.

This clonotype was counted ten times or more. The chain combines TRBV6-5 with TRBJ1-5; D might be TRBD1 (6 bases). The V gene lost 6 bases and the J gene lost 4 bases, with 13 bases spanning the gap. Germline CDR1 is MNHEY and CDR2 is SVGAGI. The CDR3 contains 14 residues. CDR3 in DNA: TGTGCCAGCAGACCCGACAGGCTAAATCAGCCCCAGCATTTT. It encodes CASRPDRLNQPQHF.

The gene calls are TRBV5-4 and TRBJ2-7, with 8 bases lining up with TRBD2. The CDR3 has 14 amino acids. The V segment lost 2 bases and the J segment 4 bases; nucleotides outside the gene matches: 5. The germline gives CDR1 SGHNT, CDR2 YYREEE (reference sequence). The CDR3 sequence is CASSLRGGNYEQYF. The CDR3 region has the DNA TGTGCCAGCAGCTTACGGGGGGGCAATTACGAGCAGTACTTC.

This clonotype has ten or more counts. V is TRBV20-1 and J is TRBJ2-5; D call uncertain. Trimming shortened V by 2 bases and J by 3 bases, and 7 bases separated the two germline ends. The CDR3 is 12 amino acids. Germline V lookup: CDR1 DFQATT, CDR2 SNEGSKA (reference sequence). For the CDR3, the DNA is TGCAGTGCTAGAAGGCCGGAAGAGACCCAGTACTTC. Its translation is CSARRPEETQYF.

In its sample, this clonotype was seen a few times. The V and J genes are TRBV7-2 and TRBJ1-1, with 7 bases fitting TRBD1. Germline CDR1 reads SGHTA; CDR2 reads FQGNSA. The CDR3 has 14 residues. V gave up 4 bases and J gave up 1 base; unmatched junction bases: 3. The CDR3 bases are TGTGCCAGCAGCTGGGGACAGTCGAACACTGAAGCTTTCTTT. Encoded protein: CASSWGQSNTEAFF.

V gene TRBV5-1 combines with J gene TRBJ2-7; a weak D match, TRBD2 (6 bases). Germline V gene data show CDR1 as SGHRS and CDR2 as YFSETQ. Trimming removed 2 bases at V and 5 bases at J, with 17 bases between. CDR3 length: 15 residues. CDR3 DNA sequence: TGCGCCAGCAGCTTAGCTGGGGGGTCCACCGACGAGCAGTACTTC. It translates to CASSLAGGSTDEQYF.

This clonotype was seen many times. V gene TRBV11-3 combines with J gene TRBJ2-2; 8 nucleotides agree with TRBD2. With V trimmed by 6 bases and J by 0 bases, 0 bases remained unmatched. CDR1 and CDR2 (germline): SGHNT, YENEEA. The CDR3 is 14 residues long. CDR3 in amino acids: CASSSGTNTGELFF. The CDR3 region has the DNA TGTGCCAGCAGTAGCGGGACGAACACCGGGGAGCTGTTTTTT.

This clonotype was seen a handful of times. J is TRBJ1-3 and V is TRBV24-1; D gene ambiguous. CDR1 and CDR2 (germline): KGHDR, SFDVKD. This CDR3 region has 14 residues. Deletions cut 9 bases from V and 0 bases from J, with 11 bases between. CDR3 loop: CATPTRNSGNTIYF. The CDR3, as DNA: TGTGCCACCCCGACACGGAACTCTGGAAACACCATATATTTT.

This clonotype was seen repeatedly, ten times or more. The chain links TRBV7-9 to TRBJ1-1; D unclear. CDR3 length: 14 residues. V was cut by 5 bases and J by 1 base, with 11 bases left in between. Germline V gives CDR1 SEHNR, CDR2 FQNEAQ (reference sequence). CDR3: CASSTYRTNTEAFF. The CDR3 DNA reads as TGTGCCAGCAGCACCTACCGGACGAACACTGAAGCTTTCTTT.

This clonotype showed up many times. The chain recombines TRBV10-3 with TRBJ1-1; 8 nucleotides align to TRBD1. This CDR3 is built from 12 residues. CDR1 ENHRY and CDR2 SYGVKD come from the germline V gene. Losses at the gene ends were 9 bases for V and 7 bases for J; bases not matched to a gene: 7. The CDR3 is CAISTGGGEAFF. The DNA of the CDR3 is TGTGCCATTAGCACAGGGGGGGGTGAAGCTTTCTTT.

This clonotype was seen many times. The chain's CDR3 is CASSFAGHLNYGYTF. In DNA form, the CDR3 reads TGTGCCAGCAGCTTCGCGGGACACCTGAACTATGGCTACACCTTC. V is TRBV7-9 and J is TRBJ1-2; maybe TRBD1 (6 bases). The CDR3 consists of 15 residues. V was shortened by 3 bases and J by 2 bases, with 13 bases between the two germline ends. The germline V gene has CDR1 SEHNR and CDR2 FQNEAQ (reference sequence).

The table lists this clonotype with a few counts. The chain uses TRBV5-1 and TRBJ2-7, with a tentative D call TRBD2 (7 bases). Germline V CDR1 and CDR2: SGHRS, YFSETQ. Trimming cost V 0 bases and J 1 base, with 11 bases left between them. The CDR3 length is 15 residues. The CDR3 DNA reads as TGCGCCAGCAGCTTGGCCGGGGGGCGTTCCTACGAGCAGTACTTC. Residues: CASSLAGGRSYEQYF.

The CDR3 coding sequence is TGTGCCAGCAGCCCGCGAACAGGTGACAGCTCCTCCTACGAGCAGTACTTC. It is translated as CASSPRTGDSSSYEQYF. The genes are TRBV11-3 and TRBJ2-7; the D gene is possibly TRBD1 (5 bases). Trimming removed 5 bases from V and 0 bases from J, with 20 bases in between. From germline, CDR1 is SGHNT and CDR2 YENEEA. CDR3 length: 17 residues.

This clonotype came up many times. The CDR3 DNA sequence: TGTGCCAGCAGCCCGAGACAGGGCGCCTACGAGCAGTACTTC. Translating it yields CASSPRQGAYEQYF. This chain uses TRBV7-6 with TRBJ2-7, with 7 positions matching TRBD1. The V and J ends lost 5 bases and 2 bases, in that order; junction bases with no gene match: 6. The CDR3 extends over 14 amino acids. Per germline, CDR1 SGHVS and CDR2 FNYEAQ.

This clonotype was counted only a few times. J is TRBJ2-2 and V is TRBV11-2, with 13 bases identical to TRBD2. V dropped 6 bases and J dropped 0; count of bases not matched to a gene: 10. The CDR3 loop spans 19 amino acids. Germline V gene sequence: CDR1 SGHAT, CDR2 FQNNGV. The CDR3 DNA is TGTGCCAGCAGTCGTACTAAGACTAGCGGGGGGCCGAACACCGGGGAGCTGTTTTTT. This translates into CASSRTKTSGGPNTGELFF.

This clonotype was seen a handful of times. This chain uses TRBV6-2 or TRBV6-3 with TRBJ1-1, with unresolved D. The germline V and J ends were trimmed by 5 bases and 0 bases, with 4 bases remaining between them. Germline CDR1 is MNHEY and CDR2 is SVGEGT. The CDR3 totals 12 residues. The CDR3 sequence: CASSKLNTEAFF. Written as DNA, the CDR3 is TGTGCCAGCAGTAAATTGAACACTGAAGCTTTCTTT.

This chain links TRBV11-2 with TRBJ2-5; D may be TRBD2 (6 bases). In germline, CDR1 is SGHAT, CDR2 FQNNGV. Deletions cut 2 bases from V and 5 bases from J, with 18 bases between. This CDR3 comprises 16 residues. CDR3 protein: CASSLNRGAAGETQYF. In DNA form, the CDR3 reads TGTGCCAGCAGCTTAAATCGCGGGGCCGCCGGGGAGACCCAGTACTTC. The full variable domain, with the rest looked up from reference TRBV11-2 and TRBJ2-5, is EAGVAQSPRYKIIEKRQSVAFWCNPISGHATLYWYQQILGQGPKLLIQFQNNGVVDDSQLPKDRFSAERLKGVDSTLKIQPAKLEDSAVYLCASSLNRGAAGETQYFGPGTRLLVL.

The CDR3 DNA reads TGTGCCAGCAGTGGGGACAGGGGAGGGTATGGCTACACCTTC. Translated: CASSGDRGGYGYTF. V is TRBV11-3 and J is TRBJ1-2; 10 positions agree with TRBD1. CDR3 size: 14 residues. J gave up 5 bases and V 6 bases, and 6 bases lay outside the gene matches. The germline V gene has CDR1 SGHNT and CDR2 YENEEA. Together with reference TRBV11-3 and TRBJ1-2, the CDR3 gives the full variable domain: EAGVVQSPRYKIIEKKQPVAFWCNPISGHNTLYWYLQNLGQGPELLIRYENEEAVDDSQLPKDRFSAERLKGVDSTLKIQPAELGDSAVYLCASSGDRGGYGYTFGSGTRLTVV.

This clonotype has a count of ten or more. The genes are TRBV28 and TRBJ1-1, with D possibly TRBD1 on 5 matching bases. Trimming removed 4 bases from V and 3 bases from J, with 12 bases in between. The CDR3 runs 14 residues. CDR1 MDHEN and CDR2 SYDVKM come from the germline V gene. For the CDR3, the DNA is TGTGCCAGCAGTTCAGGGCCCCCTGACACTGAAGCTTTCTTT. Its translation is CASSSGPPDTEAFF.

The chain combines TRBV27 with TRBJ1-5, with 8 nucleotides matching TRBD1. Germline CDR1 is MNHEY and CDR2 is SMNVEV (reference sequence). The CDR3 spans 17 residues. The V gene end was trimmed by 2 bases and the J gene end by 3 bases; junction bases not matched to a gene: 9. The CDR3 is CASSLQWGQEVNQPQHF. The CDR3 bases are TGTGCCAGCAGTTTACAATGGGGACAGGAAGTCAATCAGCCCCAGCATTTT.

This clonotype appeared many times. The chain combines TRBV7-9 with TRBJ1-3; weak D call: TRBD1 (6 bases). The V and J ends lost 4 bases and 0 bases respectively, with 22 bases between them. Germline CDR1 reads SEHNR; CDR2 reads FQNEAQ (reference sequence). The CDR3 contains 19 residues. Here the CDR3 DNA reads TGTGCCAGCAGCTCTAAAGGGGCAGGGGAATTAGTCTCTGGAAACACCATATATTTT. It codes for CASSSKGAGELVSGNTIYF.